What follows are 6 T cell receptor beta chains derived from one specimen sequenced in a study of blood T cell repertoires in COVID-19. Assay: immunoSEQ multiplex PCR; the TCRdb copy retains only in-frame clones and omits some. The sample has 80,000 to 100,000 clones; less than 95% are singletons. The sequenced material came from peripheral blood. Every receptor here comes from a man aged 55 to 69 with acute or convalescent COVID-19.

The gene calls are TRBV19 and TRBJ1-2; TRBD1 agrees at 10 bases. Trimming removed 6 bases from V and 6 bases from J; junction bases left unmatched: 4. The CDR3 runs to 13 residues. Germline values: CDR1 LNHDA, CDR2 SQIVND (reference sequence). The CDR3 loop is CASRYDRGHGYTF. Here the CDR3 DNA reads TGTGCCAGTAGATACGACAGGGGGCATGGCTACACCTTC. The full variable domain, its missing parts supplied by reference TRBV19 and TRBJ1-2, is DGGITQSPKYLFRKEGQNVTLSCEQNLNHDAMYWYRQDPGQGLRLIYYSQIVNDFQKGDIAEGYSVSREKKESFPLTVTSAQKNPTAFYLCASRYDRGHGYTFGSGTRLTVV.

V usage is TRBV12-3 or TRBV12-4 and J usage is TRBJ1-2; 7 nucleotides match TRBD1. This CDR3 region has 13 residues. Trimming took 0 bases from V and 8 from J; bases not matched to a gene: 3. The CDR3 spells CASSLANRGGYTF. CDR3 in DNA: TGTGCCAGCAGTTTAGCCAACAGGGGCGGCTACACCTTC.

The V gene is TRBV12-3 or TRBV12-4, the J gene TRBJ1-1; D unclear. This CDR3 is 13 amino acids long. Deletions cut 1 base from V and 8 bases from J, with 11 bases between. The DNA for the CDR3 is TGTGCCAGCAGTTTAGTAACAGATAACGAAGCTTTCTTT. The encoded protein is CASSLVTDNEAFF.

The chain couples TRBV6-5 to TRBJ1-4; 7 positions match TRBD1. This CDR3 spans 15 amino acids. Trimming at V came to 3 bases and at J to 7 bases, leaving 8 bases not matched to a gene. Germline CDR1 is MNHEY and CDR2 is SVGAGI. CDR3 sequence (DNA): TGTGCCAGCAGTTATCGACAGGGACGAGGTGAAAAACTGTTTTTT. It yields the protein CASSYRQGRGEKLFF.

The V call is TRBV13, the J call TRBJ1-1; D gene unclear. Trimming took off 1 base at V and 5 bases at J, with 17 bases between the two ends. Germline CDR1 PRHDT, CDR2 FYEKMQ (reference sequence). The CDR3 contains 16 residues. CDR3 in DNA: TGTGCCAGCAGCTTAGACACTTCCGGGAGTTGGACTGAAGCTTTCTTT. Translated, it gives CASSLDTSGSWTEAFF.

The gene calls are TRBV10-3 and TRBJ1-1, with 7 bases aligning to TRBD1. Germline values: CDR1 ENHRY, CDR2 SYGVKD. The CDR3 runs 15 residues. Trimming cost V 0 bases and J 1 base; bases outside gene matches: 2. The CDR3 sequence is CAISESRQGNTEAFF. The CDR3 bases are TGTGCCATCAGTGAGTCGAGACAGGGGAACACTGAAGCTTTCTTT.